The clone carrying this TCR beta chain has a count of ten or more. The source of the sample is a study of Graves' ophthalmopathy and Graves' hyperthyroidism. CDR3 regions of TCR beta were amplified from RNA transcripts. The first round was an RT-PCR with HTBI primers, and the second round was a multiplex PCR. MiXCR was run by TCRdb on the multiplex PCR reads, yielding one entry per CDR3 protein. The sample carries under 250,000 distinct CDR3 sequences, about 22% recorded once. The source material was peripheral blood. This TCR was sampled from a woman aged 45-59 years with Graves' ophthalmopathy.

CDR3 nucleotides: TGTGCCAGCAGCCCAGCGACAGGGGCGGTCTATGGCTACACCTTC. It specifies CASSPATGAVYGYTF. This chain links TRBV14 with TRBJ1-2; 8 positions match TRBD1. The V gene's germline CDR1 is SGHDN and CDR2 FVKESK. V was pared by 4 bases and J by 4 bases, with 8 bases of the junction left unmatched. This CDR3 has 15 amino acids. Supplemented by reference TRBV14 and TRBJ1-2, the full variable domain reads EAGVTQFPSHSVIEKGQTVTLRCDPISGHDNLYWYRRVMGKEIKFLLHFVKESKQDESGMPNNRFLAERTGGTYSTLKVQPAELEDSGVYFCASSPATGAVYGYTFGSGTRLTVV.